This is a list of T cell receptor beta chains from one sample in a study of blood T cell repertoires in COVID-19. The data were produced by immunoSEQ multiplex PCR, yet TCRdb's version contains in-frame clones alone and is incomplete. The sample includes about 250,000 clones, 88% of them seen just once. What was sequenced was peripheral blood. These receptors originate from an elderly man with acute or convalescent COVID-19. The CDR3 runs from the conserved cysteine through the conserved F or W. The D gene is left open where the match is weak. For some rows the clone size is stated as once, few or many, or as a class when expanded; others skip it.

v_gene	abundance	d_gene	j_gene	CDR3aa	CDR3nt
TRBV5-5	once	NA	TRBJ1-6	CASTLHRDNSPLHF	TGTGCCAGCACCTTGCACAGGGATAATTCACCCCTCCACTTT
TRBV7-9	NA	NA	TRBJ1-1	CASSLEGWAGAFF	TGTGCCAGCAGCTTAGAGGGCTGGGCAGGGGCTTTCTTT
TRBV5-1	NA	NA	TRBJ1-1	CASSHDRLRPGTEAFF	TGCGCCAGCAGCCATGACAGATTACGGCCCGGCACTGAAGCTTTCTTT
TRBV2	NA	TRBD1	TRBJ1-2	CASSRDRDNYGYTF	TGTGCCAGCAGCCGGGACAGAGATAACTATGGCTACACCTTC
TRBV9	NA	TRBD2	TRBJ2-7	CASSVDERGLYEQYF	TGTGCCAGCAGCGTAGACGAGCGGGGGTTGTACGAGCAGTACTTC
TRBV7-2	NA	TRBD1	TRBJ1-6	CASSLSRGNSPLHF	TGTGCCAGCAGCTTAAGCAGGGGGAATTCACCCCTCCACTTT
TRBV2	NA	NA	TRBJ2-1	CASITRVNEQFF	TGTGCCAGCATTACGAGGGTCAATGAGCAGTTCTTC
TRBV7-2	NA	NA	TRBJ2-3	CASSQWVGNTDTQYF	TGTGCCAGCAGCCAGTGGGTCGGGAACACAGATACGCAGTATTTT
TRBV18	once	TRBD1	TRBJ1-1	CASSPDPTGSNTEAFF	TGTGCCAGCTCACCGGACCCGACAGGGTCGAACACTGAAGCTTTCTTT
TRBV3-1/TRBV3-2	NA	NA	TRBJ1-6	CASSGRQNSPLHF	TGTGCCAGCAGCGGACGACAGAATTCACCCCTCCACTTT
TRBV18	NA	NA	TRBJ1-2	CASSPPQGTPQDGYTF	TGTGCCAGCTCACCACCGCAAGGGACACCCCAGGATGGCTACACCTTC
TRBV11-2	NA	TRBD1	TRBJ1-2	CASTRDRRNYGYTF	TGTGCCAGCACCCGGGACAGGCGTAACTATGGCTACACCTTC
TRBV19	NA	NA	TRBJ1-1	CASSMGAGRGTEAFF	TGTGCCAGTAGTATGGGGGCAGGACGAGGTACTGAAGCTTTCTTT
TRBV28	NA	TRBD1	TRBJ1-4	CASRDGTANEKLFF	TGTGCCAGCAGGGATGGGACAGCTAATGAAAAACTGTTTTTT